The following is a T cell receptor beta chain sequence with its context. The antigen is not known. The sample comes from a study of cytomegalovirus exposure and HLA in healthy donors. Study results and limitations: The study recorded over 150 TCR beta chains that were cytomegalovirus-associated. Later, an analysis found that TCR clusters from the first cohort tended to co-occur in the 90 to 150 validation repertoires. Most observed TCR sequences were rare, whereas some public TCRs were detected in many donors.

The CDR3 spans 16 residues. V lost 0 bases to trimming and J lost 8 bases, with 17 bases between them. CDR1 SGHRS and CDR2 YFSETQ come from the germline V gene. Sequencing used immunoSEQ multiplex PCR; TCRdb keeps in-frame clones, though not all of them. The profile covers approximately 150,000 clones, with about 87% appearing a single time and 4.5% to 5.5% taken by the ten largest. Sequenced material: PBMCs. The TCR was taken from a man aged 18 to 29 in good health and CMV-seropositive. The chain has TRBV5-1 and TRBJ1-4, with D tentatively TRBD1 (6 bases). CDR3 DNA sequence: TGCGCCAGCAGCTTGGGGGACACACTCTTGGAGGAAAAACTGTTTTTT. As protein: CASSLGDTLLEEKLFF.